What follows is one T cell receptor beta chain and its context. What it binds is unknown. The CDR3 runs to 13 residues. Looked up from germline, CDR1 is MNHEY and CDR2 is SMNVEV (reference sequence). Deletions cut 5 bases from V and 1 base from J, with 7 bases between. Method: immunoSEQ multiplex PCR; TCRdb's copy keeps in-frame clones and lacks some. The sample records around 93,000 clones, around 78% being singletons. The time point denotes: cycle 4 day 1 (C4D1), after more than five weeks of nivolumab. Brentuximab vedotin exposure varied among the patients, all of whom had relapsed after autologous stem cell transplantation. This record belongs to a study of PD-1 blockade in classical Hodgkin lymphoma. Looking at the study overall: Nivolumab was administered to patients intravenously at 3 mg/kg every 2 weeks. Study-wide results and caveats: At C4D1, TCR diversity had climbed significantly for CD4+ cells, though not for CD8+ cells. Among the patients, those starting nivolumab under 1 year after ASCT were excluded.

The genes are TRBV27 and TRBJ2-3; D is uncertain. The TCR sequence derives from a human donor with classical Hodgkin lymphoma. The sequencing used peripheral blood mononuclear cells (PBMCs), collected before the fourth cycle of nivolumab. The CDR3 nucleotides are TGTGCCAGCAGTGCCAGACGCACAGATACGCAGTATTTT. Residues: CASSARRTDTQYF.